This T cell receptor beta chain was documented in a study of blood T cell repertoires in COVID-19. Study in general: The United States, Italy and Spain provided the acute and convalescent COVID-19 samples.

Data came from immunoSEQ multiplex PCR; TCRdb stores just in-frame clones and leaves some out. This sample carries some 140,000 clones, 78% of them seen once, and the ten largest clones take under 2%. CDR1 is ENHRY, CDR2 SYGVKD, per germline. Trimming pared 5 bases from V and 0 bases from J, leaving 10 bases between. The CDR3 contains 15 residues. The sequenced sample consisted of peripheral blood. V is TRBV10-3 and J is TRBJ2-2, with D perhaps matching TRBD2 (5 bases). The TCR originated in a man at least 80 years old with acute or convalescent COVID-19. Written as DNA, the CDR3 is TGTGCCATCAGTACGGGAAACTCGAACACCGGGGAGCTGTTTTTT. Translation: CAISTGNSNTGELFF.